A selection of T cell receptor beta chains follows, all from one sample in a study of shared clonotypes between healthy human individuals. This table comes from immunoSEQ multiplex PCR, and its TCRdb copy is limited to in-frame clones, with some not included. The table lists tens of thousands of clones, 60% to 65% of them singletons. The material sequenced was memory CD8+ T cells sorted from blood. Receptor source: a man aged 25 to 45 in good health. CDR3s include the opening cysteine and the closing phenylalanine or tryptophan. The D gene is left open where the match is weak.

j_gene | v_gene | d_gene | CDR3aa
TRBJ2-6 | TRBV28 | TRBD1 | CASSYGGTGTGANVLTF
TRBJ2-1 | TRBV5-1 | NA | CASSFDSSNEQFF
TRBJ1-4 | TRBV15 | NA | CATSRAPREKLFF
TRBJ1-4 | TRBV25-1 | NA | CASSAEVGGNEKLFF
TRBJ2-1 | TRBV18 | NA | CASSPDILLGEQFF
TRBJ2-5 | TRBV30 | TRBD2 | CAWSVTSAETQYF
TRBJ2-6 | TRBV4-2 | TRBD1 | CASSQEGDSSISSGANVLTF
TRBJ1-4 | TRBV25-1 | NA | CASSAQGREKLFF
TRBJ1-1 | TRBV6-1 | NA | CAMRTGTSRVGEAFF
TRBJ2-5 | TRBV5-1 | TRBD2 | CASSFTGGQETQYF